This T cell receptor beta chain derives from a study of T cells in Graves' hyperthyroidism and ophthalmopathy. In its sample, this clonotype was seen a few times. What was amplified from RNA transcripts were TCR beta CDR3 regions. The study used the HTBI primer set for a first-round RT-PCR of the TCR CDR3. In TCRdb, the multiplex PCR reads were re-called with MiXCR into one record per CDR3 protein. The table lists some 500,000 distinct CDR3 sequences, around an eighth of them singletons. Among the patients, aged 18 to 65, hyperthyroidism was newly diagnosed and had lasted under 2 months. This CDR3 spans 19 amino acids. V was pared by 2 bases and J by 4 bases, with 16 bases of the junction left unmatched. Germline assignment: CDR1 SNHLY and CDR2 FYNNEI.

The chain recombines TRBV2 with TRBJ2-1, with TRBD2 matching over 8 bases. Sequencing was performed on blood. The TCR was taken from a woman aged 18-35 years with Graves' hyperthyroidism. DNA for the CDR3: TGTGCCAGCAGTGAACAACGCGGGAGCGGGAGAACACCGTACAATGAGCAGTTCTTC. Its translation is CASSEQRGSGRTPYNEQFF.